A single sample gave rise to the 18 T cell receptor beta chains below, sequenced in a study of cytomegalovirus exposure and HLA in healthy donors (TCRdb year 2017). Library preparation used the immunoSEQ multiplex PCR assay. For the multiplex PCR, a mixture combining 60 forward primers for TCR Vbeta segments and 13 reverse primers for TCR Jbeta segments was used. TCRdb provides this immuneACCESS table in a form limited to in-frame rearrangements. Some clones are lacking; in checked studies, under half of them reflect an unresolved V gene, and why the rest are absent is not known. The sample data list 100,000 to 150,000 clones, and around four fifths of these were observed just once. About 1% of the sample rests with the top ten. Sequenced input: PBMCs. The receptors originated from a boy younger than 18 in good health and CMV-seronegative.

As for this clone: Other DNA sequences within the sample encode an identical CDR3. V is TRBV5-1 and J is TRBJ2-2; 10 bases map to TRBD2. Germline-derived CDR1 and CDR2 are SGHRS and YFSETQ. The CDR3 runs to 14 residues. Germline trimming cut 5 bases from V and 5 bases from J; bases unmatched to any gene: 3. This CDR3 is CASSGAGGTGELFF. The CDR3 DNA reads as TGCGCCAGCAGTGGAGCGGGAGGGACCGGGGAGCTGTTTTTT.

J is TRBJ1-1 and V is TRBV11-2, with 8 bases matching TRBD1. The germline V gene has CDR1 SGHAT and CDR2 FQNNGV. V shed 3 bases and J 8 bases; nucleotides not matched to a gene: 5. The CDR3 spans 13 residues. The DNA of the CDR3 is TGTGCCAGCAGCTTTCACACAGGGGGGGAAGCTTTCTTT. Protein product: CASSFHTGGEAFF.

The chain recombines TRBV30 with TRBJ1-1; D call uncertain. Germline V gene sequence: CDR1 GTSNPN, CDR2 SVGIG (reference sequence). The CDR3 has 11 residues. The V end was cut by 7 bases, the J end by 2 bases, with 8 bases between. In DNA form, the CDR3 reads TGTGCCTCCGTAGCAAACACTGAAGCTTTCTTT. Encoded protein: CASVANTEAFF.

V usage is TRBV29-1 and J usage is TRBJ2-7, with 8 positions matching TRBD2. Per the germline V gene, CDR1 is SQVTM and CDR2 is ANQGSEA. V lost 4 bases to trimming and J lost 1 base; unmatched junction nucleotides: 12. This CDR3 is 16 amino acids long. The CDR3 is CSVVLAGRTYSYEQYF. CDR3 nucleotides: TGCAGCGTTGTGCTAGCGGGCCGAACTTATTCCTACGAGCAGTACTTC.

The rearrangement uses TRBV5-4 and TRBJ1-5; 7 bases align to TRBD1. With 4 bases clipped from V and 8 bases from J, the junction kept 6 bases outside the gene matches. The CDR3 is 13 amino acids. CDR1 and CDR2 (germline): SGHNT, YYREEE (reference sequence). CDR3 nucleotide sequence: TGTGCCAGCAGCACGGGACAGTCAGAGCCCCAGCATTTT. It codes for CASSTGQSEPQHF.

The chain has TRBV7-2 and TRBJ2-5; 7 positions agree with TRBD2. Germline V gene data show CDR1 as SGHTA and CDR2 as FQGNSA. The CDR3 spans 14 residues. The ends lost 5 bases at V and 5 bases at J; junction bases unmatched: 8. The CDR3 sequence: CASSPAGTKETQYF. CDR3 sequence (DNA): TGTGCCAGCAGCCCCGCCGGGACTAAGGAGACCCAGTACTTC.

This clone was detected once. This sequence joins TRBV5-1 and TRBJ2-4, with D perhaps matching TRBD1 (6 bases). CDR1 and CDR2 (germline): SGHRS, YFSETQ. Trimming took 3 bases from V and 1 from J, leaving 26 bases between them. The length of the CDR3 is 20 residues. CDR3 sequence: CASSSAPPRTTGLAKNIQYF. The CDR3 DNA reads as TGCGCCAGCAGCTCTGCCCCACCCCGAACTACAGGGCTGGCCAAAAACATTCAGTACTTC.

The genes are TRBV7-4 and TRBJ1-5; 7 bases are a match to TRBD1. Germline trimming cut 5 bases from V and 0 bases from J; bases unmatched to any gene: 10. The CDR3 extends over 17 amino acids. In germline, CDR1 is SGHVT, CDR2 SQSDAQ. The chain's CDR3 is CASSQRTGSHSNQPQHF. CDR3 sequence (DNA): TGTGCCAGCAGCCAAAGGACAGGTTCCCATAGCAATCAGCCCCAGCATTTT.

A single count supports this clone. J is TRBJ1-2 and V is TRBV2; D possibly corresponds to TRBD1 (5 bases). Germline CDR1 SNHLY, CDR2 FYNNEI. The CDR3 length is 15 residues. With 2 bases removed from V and 2 bases from J, the gap between germline ends came to 12 bases. CDR3 nucleotides: TGTGCCAGCAGTGAATCCCAGGGCGTCAACTATGGCTACACCTTC. It translates to CASSESQGVNYGYTF.

The gene calls are TRBV7-7 and TRBJ2-2; D is perhaps TRBD1 (6 bases). The CDR3 length is 13 residues. The V and J ends lost 6 bases and 6 bases respectively, with 11 bases between them. Germline values: CDR1 SSHAT, CDR2 FNYEAQ (reference sequence). The CDR3 protein is CASRSKGAGELFF. The CDR3 DNA reads as TGTGCCAGCAGGTCCAAGGGGGCCGGGGAGCTGTTTTTT.

This clone was seen only once. This chain joins TRBV6-6 and TRBJ2-2; TRBD2 is a possible D gene (5 bases). V lost 6 bases to trimming and J lost 3 bases, with 14 bases between them. The CDR3 runs 15 residues. CDR1 and CDR2 from the germline V gene are MNHNY and SVGAGI (reference sequence). The CDR3 spells CASSPTRGYTGELFF. In DNA form, the CDR3 reads TGTGCCAGCAGCCCAACTCGAGGGTACACCGGGGAGCTGTTTTTT.

The chain combines TRBV4-1 with TRBJ2-1, with TRBD2 matching over 10 bases. The germline V gene encodes CDR1 MGHRA and CDR2 YSYEKL. With 0 bases clipped from V and 7 bases from J, the junction kept 6 bases outside the gene matches. The CDR3 has 16 residues. The CDR3 nucleotides are TGCGCCAGCAGCCAAGATCGTTTAGCGGGAGGAAATGAGCAGTTCTTC. Protein: CASSQDRLAGGNEQFF.

The J gene is TRBJ2-2, the V gene TRBV4-3; 8 bases are shared with TRBD2. The CDR3 runs 17 residues. The germline V gene encodes CDR1 LGHNA and CDR2 YSLEER. V dropped 1 base and J dropped 2; count of bases not matched to a gene: 6. CDR3 DNA: TGCGCCAGCAGCCAAGGGCTAGCGGGTGTTAACACCGGGGAGCTGTTTTTT. Translating it yields CASSQGLAGVNTGELFF.

This chain links TRBV30 with TRBJ2-7; TRBD2 agrees at 7 bases. CDR3 length: 13 residues. V trimming: 1 base; J trimming: 9 bases; junction bases outside the gene matches: 9. CDR1 is GTSNPN and CDR2 is SVGIG in the germline V gene (reference sequence). The CDR3 DNA reads TGTGCCTGGAGTGACGGGACTAATACCCGGCAGTACTTC. It translates to CAWSDGTNTRQYF.

This chain links TRBV5-1 with TRBJ1-4, with 7 bases aligning to TRBD1. CDR1 and CDR2 from the germline V gene are SGHRS and YFSETQ. The junction had 2 bases not matched to a gene; V was cut back by 5 bases and J by 4 bases. The CDR3 loop spans 13 amino acids. The CDR3 DNA follows: TGCGCCAGCAGATCAGGGGGTAATGAAAAACTGTTTTTT. Its translation: CASRSGGNEKLFF.

The chain joins TRBV7-2 to TRBJ1-3; D perhaps matches TRBD1 (6 bases). Germline assignment: CDR1 SGHTA and CDR2 FQGNSA. The CDR3 consists of 17 residues. Trimming took 2 bases from V and 4 from J, leaving 18 bases between them. For the CDR3, the DNA is TGTGCCAGCAGCTTATACCACAGGGTTTCGACAGGAAACACCATATATTTT. Its translation: CASSLYHRVSTGNTIYF. Using reference TRBV7-2 and TRBJ1-3 for the parts outside the CDR3, the full variable domain is GAGVSQSPSNKVTEKGKDVELRCDPISGHTALYWYRQSLGQGLEFLIYFQGNSAPDKSGLPSDRFSAERTGGSVSTLTIQRTQQEDSAVYLCASSLYHRVSTGNTIYFGEGSWLTVV.

The chain employs TRBV6-6 and TRBJ1-1, with 7 nucleotides matching TRBD1. The ends lost 7 bases at V and 4 bases at J; junction bases unmatched: 9. There are 14 residues in the CDR3. Germline CDR1 is MNHNY and CDR2 is SVGAGI (reference sequence). The CDR3 DNA follows: TGTGCCAGCACCGTGGGACAGAGATCCACTGAAGCTTTCTTT. Protein sequence: CASTVGQRSTEAFF.

This clone appeared once. The chain recombines TRBV6-1 with TRBJ1-5; maybe TRBD1 (5 bases). Per the germline V gene, CDR1 is MNHNS and CDR2 is SASEGT. Trimming cost V 2 bases and J 3 bases, with 11 bases left between them. CDR3 length equals 15 residues. The CDR3 is CASSEPSGINQPQHF. The DNA for the CDR3 is TGTGCCAGCAGTGAACCCTCAGGGATCAATCAGCCCCAGCATTTT.